The source of this TCR beta chain is a study of cytomegalovirus exposure and HLA in healthy donors. Note on this clone: Its matching antigen is unknown.

General study results and limits: High sensitivity and specificity were reportedly achieved when the classifier diagnosed cytomegalovirus status. Previous analysis showed most TCR beta V segments were productive about 90% or about 30% of the time.

The PCR used 60 Vbeta and 13 Jbeta primers. Libraries were prepared by immunoSEQ multiplex PCR; TCRdb keeps only in-frame clonotypes and omits some of them. The sample shows about 120,000 clones, approximately 72% of them seen only once. Looked up from germline, CDR1 is SGHDT and CDR2 is YYEEEE. This CDR3 spans 15 amino acids. V shed 0 bases and J shed 9 bases, with 16 bases lying between them. Sequenced sample: PBMCs. The origin of this receptor is a man younger than 30 in good health and CMV-seronegative. The chain links TRBV5-6 to TRBJ1-5, with a weak D call TRBD1 (6 bases). The CDR3 DNA sequence: TGTGCCAGCAGCTTGGAAGGGGGGGCAGAGGGGCCCCAGCATTTT. This codes for CASSLEGGAEGPQHF.